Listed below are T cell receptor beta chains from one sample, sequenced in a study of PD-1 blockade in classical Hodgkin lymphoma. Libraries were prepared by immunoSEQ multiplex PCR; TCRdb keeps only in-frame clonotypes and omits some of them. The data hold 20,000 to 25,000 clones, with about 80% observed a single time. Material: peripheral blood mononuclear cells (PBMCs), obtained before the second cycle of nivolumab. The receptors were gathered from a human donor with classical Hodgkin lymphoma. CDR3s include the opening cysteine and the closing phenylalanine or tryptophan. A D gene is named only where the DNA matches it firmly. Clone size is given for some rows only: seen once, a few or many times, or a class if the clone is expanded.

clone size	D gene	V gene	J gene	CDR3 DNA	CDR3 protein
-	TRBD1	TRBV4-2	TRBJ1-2	TGTGCCAGCAGCCACCCGGGACAGGGGACCTCTGGCTATGGCTACACCTTC	CASSHPGQGTSGYGYTF
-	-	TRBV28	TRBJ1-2	TGTGCCAGCAGTTCGCCAGGGTCCTATGGCTACACCTTC	CASSSPGSYGYTF
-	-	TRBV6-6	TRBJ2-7	TGTGCCAGCAGTACGTCTCAGGGGACCTACGAGCAGTACTTC	CASSTSQGTYEQYF
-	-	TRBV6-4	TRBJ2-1	TGTGCCAGCTCAAAACGTAGGGTTTCCAGCTCCTACAATGAGCAGTTCTTC	CASSKRRVSSSYNEQFF
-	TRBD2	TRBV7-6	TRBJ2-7	TGTGCCAGCAGCGTACAAGCGGGGGCTGTCTACGAGCAGTACTTC	CASSVQAGAVYEQYF
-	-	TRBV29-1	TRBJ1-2	TGCAGCGGGGGGACGGATGGCTACACCTTC	CSGGTDGYTF
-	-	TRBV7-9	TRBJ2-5	TGTGCCAGCAGCCTGGGCATTGGGACGGGAAAAGAGACCCAGTACTTC	CASSLGIGTGKETQYF
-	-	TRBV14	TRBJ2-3	TGTGCCAGCAGCCAGGGAGATACGCAGTATTTT	CASSQGDTQYF
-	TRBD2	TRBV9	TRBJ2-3	TGTGCCAGCAGCGTACAGGGACTAGCTAAAGCAGATACGCAGTATTTT	CASSVQGLAKADTQYF
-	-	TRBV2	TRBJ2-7	TGTGCCAGCAGTGATGTCGCGGGAAGCTACGAGCAGTACTTC	CASSDVAGSYEQYF
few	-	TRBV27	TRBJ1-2	TGTGCCAGCAGTTTATACCAGGGGAACTATGGCTACACCTTC	CASSLYQGNYGYTF
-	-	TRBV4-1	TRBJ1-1	TGCGCCAGCAGGGGCGTTTTGTTCAACACTGAAGCTTTCTTT	CASRGVLFNTEAFF
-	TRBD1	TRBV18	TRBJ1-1	TGTGCCAGCTCACTCGACAGGGTTGGCGCTGAAGCTTTCTTT	CASSLDRVGAEAFF
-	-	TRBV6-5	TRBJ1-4	TGTGCCAGCAGTTACAGGGGAACTAATGAAAAACTGTTTTTT	CASSYRGTNEKLFF
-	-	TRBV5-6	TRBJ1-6	TGTGCCAGCAGCTTGGAGGTCTCGAGTTCACCCCTCCACTTT	CASSLEVSSSPLHF
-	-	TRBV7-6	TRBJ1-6	TGTGCCAGCAGCTCATCAGAGGATAATTCACCCCTCCACTTT	CASSSSEDNSPLHF
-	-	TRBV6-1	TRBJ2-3	TGTGCCAGCAGTGAAGAGGGTCGAATCACAGATACGCAGTATTTT	CASSEEGRITDTQYF